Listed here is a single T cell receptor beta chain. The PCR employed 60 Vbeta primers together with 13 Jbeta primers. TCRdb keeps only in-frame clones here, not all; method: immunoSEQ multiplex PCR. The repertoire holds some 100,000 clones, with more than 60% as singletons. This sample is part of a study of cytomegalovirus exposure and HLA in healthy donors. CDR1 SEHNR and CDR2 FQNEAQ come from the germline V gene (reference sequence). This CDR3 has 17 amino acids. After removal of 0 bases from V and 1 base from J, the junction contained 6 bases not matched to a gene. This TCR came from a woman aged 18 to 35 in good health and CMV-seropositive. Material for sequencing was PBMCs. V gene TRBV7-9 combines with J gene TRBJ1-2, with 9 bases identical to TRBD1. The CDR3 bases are TGTGCCAGCAGCTTAGCGGGGACAGGGTTGATTAACTATGGCTACACCTTC. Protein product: CASSLAGTGLINYGYTF.